The 8 T cell receptor beta chains in this list originate from one sample, sequenced in a study of spatial heterogeneity in lung cancer. General study points: Tracking of tumor mutation counts was seen in expanded intratumoral alpha and beta TCR counts.

TCRdb processed the 5' RACE reads anew with MiXCR; each CDR3 protein has one entry. The data show roughly 6,000 distinct CDR3 sequences, 1.3% seen once. The time point: sample taken at primary tumor resection. The antigens these receptors bind are not known. The sample was lung tumor tissue, taken at surgery. These receptor sequences come from a male donor with early-stage non-small cell lung cancer.

This clonotype showed up many times. V gene TRBV6-2 or TRBV6-3 combines with J gene TRBJ1-1; D is unclear. Germline values: CDR1 MNHEY, CDR2 SVGEGT. V was clipped by 2 bases and J by 2 bases, with 3 bases between them. The CDR3 has 12 amino acids. The CDR3 sequence is CASSYDNTEAFF. The CDR3 bases are TGTGCCAGCAGTTACGACAACACTGAAGCTTTCTTT.

This clonotype was seen ten or more times. The chain links TRBV23-1 to TRBJ1-5, with 7 bases that match TRBD1. TRBV23-1 is flagged as an ORF with uncertain function. The CDR3 is 15 amino acids. J was trimmed by 2 bases and V by 6 bases; bases with no gene match: 7. CDR3 protein: CASSPQGKGNQPQHF. In nucleotides, the CDR3 is TGCGCCAGCAGCCCACAGGGGAAAGGCAATCAGCCCCAGCATTTT.

By share, this clonotype counts as medium-sized. The V gene is TRBV29-1, the J gene TRBJ1-1; perhaps TRBD1 as D (5 bases). CDR1 is SQVTM and CDR2 is ANQGSEA in the germline V gene. The CDR3 totals 14 residues. Between the trimmed V and J ends, which lost 7 bases and 4 bases, there was a span of 19 bases. The CDR3 loop is CSGGSGAVGTEAFF. The CDR3 coding sequence is TGCAGCGGGGGGAGTGGTGCCGTGGGCACTGAAGCTTTCTTT.

In its sample, this clonotype is medium-sized. The chain carries TRBV11-2 and TRBJ2-5; TRBD2 is a possible D gene (5 bases). Germline-derived CDR1 and CDR2 are SGHAT and FQNNGV. This CDR3 region has 13 residues. Trimming took 5 bases from V and 5 from J, leaving 12 bases between them. The DNA for the CDR3 is TGTGCCAGCAGCAAGAGGGCCTGGGAGACCCAGTACTTC. Its protein product is CASSKRAWETQYF.

This clonotype has ten or more counts. V and J are TRBV14 and TRBJ2-5; the match to TRBD2 covers 14 bases. In germline, CDR1 is SGHDN, CDR2 FVKESK. V lost 4 bases to trimming and J lost 3 bases; unmatched junction nucleotides: 4. The CDR3 runs 16 residues. CDR3 protein: CASSPGTSGRKETQYF. The CDR3 DNA follows: TGTGCCAGCAGCCCGGGGACTAGCGGGAGAAAAGAGACCCAGTACTTC.

This clonotype is termed medium-sized (0.01 to 0.1%). CDR3 DNA: TGTGCCAGCAGTAACTCACAGGGGGTCGGGGAAAAACTGTTTTTT. This codes for CASSNSQGVGEKLFF. The chain couples TRBV7-8 to TRBJ1-4; TRBD1 aligns across 8 bases. The CDR3 has 15 residues. Germline values: CDR1 SGHVS, CDR2 FQNEAQ. After removal of 6 bases from V and 8 bases from J, the junction contained 11 bases not matched to a gene.

At least ten counts were recorded for this clonotype. V gene TRBV19 combines with J gene TRBJ1-1; the D is unclear. Deletions cut 7 bases from V and 2 bases from J, with 11 bases between. The CDR3 covers 13 residues. Germline values: CDR1 LNHDA, CDR2 SQIVND (reference sequence). CDR3 DNA sequence: TGTGCCAGTATGGAGGGTAGAAACACTGAAGCTTTCTTT. Residues: CASMEGRNTEAFF.

By its share, this clonotype is large. The chain links TRBV6-2 or TRBV6-3 to TRBJ2-7, with TRBD2 matching over 7 bases. The junction had 9 bases not matched to a gene; V was cut back by 6 bases and J by 7 bases. The germline V gene encodes CDR1 MNHEY and CDR2 SVGEGT. The CDR3 length is 13 residues. In DNA form, the CDR3 reads TGTGCCAGCAGGCCGGGCTTGGGAGGGGAGCAGTACTTC. Its translation: CASRPGLGGEQYF.